The subject of this entry is one T cell receptor beta chain. Its antigen is as yet unknown. This specimen comes from a study of shared clonotypes between healthy human individuals. Study outcomes and limitations: It was the non-shared clonotypes that had lower generation probabilities than clonotypes shared by all four donors. Large sequencing depth failed to make sorted-subset sequencing complete, rarefaction showed.

CD4+ cells were split into CD45RA+ naive and CD45RA-negative memory subsets. CDR1 is SGHDN, CDR2 FVKESK, per germline. The germline V and J ends were trimmed by 0 bases and 1 base, with 12 bases remaining between them. There are 17 residues in the CDR3. Profiled with immunoSEQ multiplex PCR; TCRdb holds only in-frame clones, not every one. The repertoire holds roughly 700,000 clones, with roughly 70% as singletons. The sequence was obtained from a young woman in good health. The gene calls are TRBV14 and TRBJ2-2; no clear D. Sequences were obtained from memory CD4+ T cells sorted from blood. The sample's subset: CD45RA-negative fraction. The CDR3 reads CASSQDTVLVNTGELFF. The CDR3 nucleotides are TGTGCCAGCAGCCAAGATACCGTACTGGTGAACACCGGGGAGCTGTTTTTT.